This TCR beta chain was sequenced for a study of T cell repertoires in cytomegalovirus infection. Trimming cost V 2 bases and J 6 bases, with 8 bases left between them. The germline V gene encodes CDR1 MNHNS and CDR2 SASEGT. The CDR3 runs to 14 residues. This clonotype was counted many times. Its antigen remains unidentified. One entry per CDR3 protein results from TCRdb running MiXCR on the reads. The table records around 110,000 distinct CDR3 sequences, about 9.4% of them present only once. Material for sequencing was PBMCs, sequenced either directly or after in vitro stimulation (not recorded which). The receptor was isolated from a human donor in good health (CMV status not recorded). Some clones in this sample may be carry-over from other donors' samples. This rearrangement joins TRBV6-1 to TRBJ1-6; D gene uncertain. This chain's CDR3 is CASSEIRVNSPLHF. The CDR3 bases are TGTGCCAGCAGTGAAATCAGAGTTAATTCACCCCTCCACTTT.